This T cell receptor beta chain emerged from a study of CD8+ T cells in alopecia areata. In regard to this clone: Its antigen is not identified.

The treatment is: oral pan-JAK inhibitor, 5-10 mg twice daily. Study-wide points: The study found that many expanded lesional clones persisted in scalp and blood during tofacitinib.

RNA, once extracted, was reverse transcribed into cDNA for use as the sequencing template. Clones were read by immunoSEQ multiplex PCR, and TCRdb kept only the in-frame ones, dropping some. The sample holds around 270,000 clones, roughly 64% seen once. Germline loops: CDR1 PRHDT, CDR2 FYEKMQ (reference sequence). Trimming shortened V by 8 bases and J by 4 bases, and 14 bases separated the two germline ends. The CDR3 has 13 amino acids. The TCR originated in a human donor with alopecia areata. The source was CD4+ T cells sorted from blood, collected at week 24, from a patient treated with tofacitinib. This sequence joins TRBV13 and TRBJ2-5, with TRBD1 as a possible D gene (7 bases). The chain's CDR3 is CASSQGRRETQYF. The CDR3 DNA is TGTGCCAGCTCACAGGGGAGGCGAGAGACCCAGTACTTC. The full variable domain, in which reference TRBV13 and TRBJ2-5 provide the parts outside the CDR3, is AAGVIQSPRHLIKEKRETATLKCYPIPRHDTVYWYQQGPGQDPQFLISFYEKMQSDKGSIPDRFSAQQFSDYHSELNMSSLELGDSALYFCASSQGRRETQYFGPGTRLLVL.